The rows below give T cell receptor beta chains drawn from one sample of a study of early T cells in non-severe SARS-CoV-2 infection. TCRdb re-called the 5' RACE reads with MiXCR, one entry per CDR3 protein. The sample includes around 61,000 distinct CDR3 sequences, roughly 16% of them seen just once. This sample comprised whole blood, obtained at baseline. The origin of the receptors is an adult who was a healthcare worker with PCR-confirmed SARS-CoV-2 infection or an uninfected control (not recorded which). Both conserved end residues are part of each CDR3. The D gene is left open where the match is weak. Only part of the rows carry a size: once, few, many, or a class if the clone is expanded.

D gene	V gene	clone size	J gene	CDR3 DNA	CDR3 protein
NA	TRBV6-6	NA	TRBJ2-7	TGTGCCAGCAGCATCGATCTTGATCTACGAGCGCAGTACTTC	CASSIDLDLRAQYF
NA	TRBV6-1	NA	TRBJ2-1	TGTGCCAGCAGTGAAGCTGGCGGGACAATCTATGAGCAGTTCTTC	CASSEAGGTIYEQFF
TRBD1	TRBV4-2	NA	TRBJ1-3	TGTGCCAGCAGCCAAGTTTCCGGGACAGGGGGCGCGGAATATGGAAACACCATATATTTT	CASSQVSGTGGAEYGNTIYF
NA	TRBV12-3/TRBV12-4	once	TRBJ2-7	TGTGCCAGTGCCAGGGTGACGGACTCCTACGAGCAGTACTTC	CASARVTDSYEQYF
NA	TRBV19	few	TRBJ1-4	TGTGCCAGTAGTATTTGGGACACAAGACCTGGTGAAAAACTGTTTTTT	CASSIWDTRPGEKLFF
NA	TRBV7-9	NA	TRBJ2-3	TGTGCCAGCCGCGACCAAGGCGATACGCAGTATTTT	CASRDQGDTQYF
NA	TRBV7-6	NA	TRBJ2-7	TGTGCCAGCAGCTTAGGGTCGGGGACATTGTCTGGCGAGCAGTACTTC	CASSLGSGTLSGEQYF
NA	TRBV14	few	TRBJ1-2	TGTGCCAGCAGCCACTCGCGGGCGAACTATGGCTACACCTTC	CASSHSRANYGYTF
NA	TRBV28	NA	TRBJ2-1	TGTGCCAGCAGAACAACATACAATGAGCAGTTCTTC	CASRTTYNEQFF
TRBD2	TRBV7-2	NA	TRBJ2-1	TGTGCCAGCAGCCTCGCGGGGGACCCCAATGAGCAGTTCTTC	CASSLAGDPNEQFF
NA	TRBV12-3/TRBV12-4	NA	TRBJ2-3	TGTGCCAGCAGTTTAGCTTGGGGACGGACAGATACGCAGTATTTT	CASSLAWGRTDTQYF
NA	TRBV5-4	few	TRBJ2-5	TGTGCCAGCAGCTTATCGGCAGGGACAGAGACCCAGTACTTC	CASSLSAGTETQYF
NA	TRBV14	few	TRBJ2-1	TGTGCCAGCAGCCAAGATCCGGGACTCTGGGTGGATGAGCAGTTCTTC	CASSQDPGLWVDEQFF
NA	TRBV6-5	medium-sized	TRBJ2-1	TGTGCCAGCAGTGTCGTGGGGGGTGAGCAGTTCTTC	CASSVVGGEQFF
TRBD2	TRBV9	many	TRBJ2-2	TGTGCCAGCAGCGCAACCACCGGGGGGGTCGGGGAGCTGTTTTTT	CASSATTGGVGELFF
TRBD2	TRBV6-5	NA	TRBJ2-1	TGTGCCAGCAGCGGACGTGTTGGGGGGGATGAGCAGTTCTTC	CASSGRVGGDEQFF
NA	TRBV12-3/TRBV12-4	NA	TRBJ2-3	TGTGCCACGTCCAGGGGCACAGATACGCAGTATTTT	CATSRGTDTQYF
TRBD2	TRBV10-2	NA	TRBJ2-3	TGCGCCAGCAGTTCCTGGGGGGGAGATACGCAGTATTTT	CASSSWGGDTQYF
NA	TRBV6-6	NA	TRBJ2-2	TGTGCCAGCAGAATCCAGGGGTTTCGCACCGGGGAGCTGTTTTTT	CASRIQGFRTGELFF
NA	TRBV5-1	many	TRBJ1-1	TGCGCCAGCAGCTTGTATGGGGGGGCCACTGAAGCTTTCTTT	CASSLYGGATEAFF
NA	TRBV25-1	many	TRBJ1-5	TGTGCCAGCAGTGTTTTGTCCCCGCGGGGTCAGCCCCAGCATTTT	CASSVLSPRGQPQHF
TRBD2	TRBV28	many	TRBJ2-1	TGTGCCAGCGGGGCTAGCGGGAGCCATGAGCAGTTCTTC	CASGASGSHEQFF
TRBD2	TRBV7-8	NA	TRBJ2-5	TGTGCCAGCAGCTTAGGCGCTAGCGGGAGTGGAGAGACCCAGTACTTC	CASSLGASGSGETQYF
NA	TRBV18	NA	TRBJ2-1	TGTGCCAGCTCAGCCCCACAGATTCCTGAGCAGTTCTTC	CASSAPQIPEQFF
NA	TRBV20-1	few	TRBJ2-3	TGCAGTGCTAGGCGGTCGGGCTTTGGGGGCGATACGCAGTATTTT	CSARRSGFGGDTQYF
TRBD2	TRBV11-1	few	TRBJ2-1	TGTGCCAGCAGCCGGGGACTAGCGGGAAATAAAGGGAATGAGCAGTTCTTC	CASSRGLAGNKGNEQFF
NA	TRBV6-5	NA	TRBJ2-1	TGTGCCAGCAGCTCCGACTACAATGAGCAGTTCTTC	CASSSDYNEQFF